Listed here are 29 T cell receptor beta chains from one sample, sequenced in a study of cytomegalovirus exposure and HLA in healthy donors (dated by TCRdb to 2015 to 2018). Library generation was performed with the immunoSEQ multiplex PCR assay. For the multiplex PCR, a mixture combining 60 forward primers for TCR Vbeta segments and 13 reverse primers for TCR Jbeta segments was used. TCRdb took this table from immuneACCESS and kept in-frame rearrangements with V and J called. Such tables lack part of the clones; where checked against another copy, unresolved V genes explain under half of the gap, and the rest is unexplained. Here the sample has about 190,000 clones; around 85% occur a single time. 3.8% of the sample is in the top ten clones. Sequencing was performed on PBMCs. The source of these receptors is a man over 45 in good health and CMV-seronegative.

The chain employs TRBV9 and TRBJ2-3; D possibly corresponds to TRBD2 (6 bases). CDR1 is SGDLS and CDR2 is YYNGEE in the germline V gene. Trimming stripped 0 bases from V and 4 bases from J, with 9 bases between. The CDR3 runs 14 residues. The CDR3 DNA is TGTGCCAGCAGCGTAGTGGGACTCTCAGATACGCAGTATTTT. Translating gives CASSVVGLSDTQYF.

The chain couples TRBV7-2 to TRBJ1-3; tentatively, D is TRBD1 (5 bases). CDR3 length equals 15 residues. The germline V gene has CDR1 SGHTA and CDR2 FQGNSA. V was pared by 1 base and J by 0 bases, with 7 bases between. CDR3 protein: CASSLEGNSGNTIYF. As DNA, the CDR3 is TGTGCCAGCAGCTTAGAGGGGAACTCTGGAAACACCATATATTTT. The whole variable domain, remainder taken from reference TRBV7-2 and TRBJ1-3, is GAGVSQSPSNKVTEKGKDVELRCDPISGHTALYWYRQSLGQGLEFLIYFQGNSAPDKSGLPSDRFSAERTGGSVSTLTIQRTQQEDSAVYLCASSLEGNSGNTIYFGEGSWLTVV.

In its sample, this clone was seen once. The CDR3 DNA sequence: TGTGCCACCAGCAGAGATAGACAGTTTAGTTCAGATACGCAGTATTTT. This gives the protein CATSRDRQFSSDTQYF. The V gene is TRBV15, the J gene TRBJ2-3, with a tentative D call TRBD1 (5 bases). Germline V gives CDR1 LNHNV, CDR2 YYDKDF (reference sequence). Trimming shortened V by 0 bases and J by 4 bases, and 14 bases separated the two germline ends. There are 16 residues in the CDR3.

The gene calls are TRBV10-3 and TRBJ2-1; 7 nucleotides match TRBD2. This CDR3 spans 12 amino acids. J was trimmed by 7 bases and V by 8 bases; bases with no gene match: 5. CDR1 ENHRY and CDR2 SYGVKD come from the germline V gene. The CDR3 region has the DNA TGTGCCATCCAAGGGGAGGGGAATGAGCAGTTCTTC. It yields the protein CAIQGEGNEQFF.

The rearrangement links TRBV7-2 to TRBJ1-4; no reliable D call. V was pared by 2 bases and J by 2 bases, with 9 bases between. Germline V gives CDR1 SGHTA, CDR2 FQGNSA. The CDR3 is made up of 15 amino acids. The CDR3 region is CASSLRSGTNEKLFF. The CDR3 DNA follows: TGTGCCAGCAGCTTACGGAGCGGGACTAATGAAAAACTGTTTTTT.

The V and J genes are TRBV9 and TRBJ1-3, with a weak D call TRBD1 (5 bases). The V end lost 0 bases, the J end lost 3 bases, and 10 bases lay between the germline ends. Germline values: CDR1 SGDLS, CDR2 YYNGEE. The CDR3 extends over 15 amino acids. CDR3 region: CASSVDQGSGNTIYF. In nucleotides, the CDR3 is TGTGCCAGCAGCGTAGATCAGGGCAGTGGAAACACCATATATTTT.

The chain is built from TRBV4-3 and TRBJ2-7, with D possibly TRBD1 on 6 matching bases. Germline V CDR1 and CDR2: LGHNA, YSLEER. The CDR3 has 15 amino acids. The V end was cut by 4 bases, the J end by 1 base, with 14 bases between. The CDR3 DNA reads TGCGCCAGCAGCCTCGGGGCACAGGGTTCCTACGAGCAGTACTTC. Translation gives CASSLGAQGSYEQYF.

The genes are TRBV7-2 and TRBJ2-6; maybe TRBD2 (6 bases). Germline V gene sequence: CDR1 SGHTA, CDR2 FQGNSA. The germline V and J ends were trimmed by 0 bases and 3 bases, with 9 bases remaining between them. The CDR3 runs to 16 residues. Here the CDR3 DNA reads TGTGCCAGCAGCTTAGCGCGGGGTCGTGGGGCCAACGTCCTGACTTTC. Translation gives CASSLARGRGANVLTF. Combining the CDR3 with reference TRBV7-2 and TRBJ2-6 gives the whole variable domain GAGVSQSPSNKVTEKGKDVELRCDPISGHTALYWYRQSLGQGLEFLIYFQGNSAPDKSGLPSDRFSAERTGGSVSTLTIQRTQQEDSAVYLCASSLARGRGANVLTFGAGSRLTVL.

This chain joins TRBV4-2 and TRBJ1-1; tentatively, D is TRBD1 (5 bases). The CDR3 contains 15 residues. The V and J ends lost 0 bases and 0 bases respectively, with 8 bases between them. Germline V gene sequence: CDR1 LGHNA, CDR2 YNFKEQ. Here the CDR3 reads CASSQDQGLNTEAFF. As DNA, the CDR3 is TGTGCCAGCAGCCAAGATCAGGGCTTGAACACTGAAGCTTTCTTT.

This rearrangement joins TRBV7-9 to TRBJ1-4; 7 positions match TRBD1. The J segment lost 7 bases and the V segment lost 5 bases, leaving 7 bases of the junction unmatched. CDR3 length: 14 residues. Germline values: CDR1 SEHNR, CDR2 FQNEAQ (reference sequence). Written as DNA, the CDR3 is TGTGCCAGCAGCCAGACAGGGTTGGGTGAAAAACTGTTTTTT. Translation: CASSQTGLGEKLFF.

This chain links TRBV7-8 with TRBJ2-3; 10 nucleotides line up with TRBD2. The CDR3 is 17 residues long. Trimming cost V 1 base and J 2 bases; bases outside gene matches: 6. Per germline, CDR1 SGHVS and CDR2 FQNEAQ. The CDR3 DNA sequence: TGTGCCAGCAGCTTAGTGCTGCTAGCGGGGGCCACAGATACGCAGTATTTT. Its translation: CASSLVLLAGATDTQYF.

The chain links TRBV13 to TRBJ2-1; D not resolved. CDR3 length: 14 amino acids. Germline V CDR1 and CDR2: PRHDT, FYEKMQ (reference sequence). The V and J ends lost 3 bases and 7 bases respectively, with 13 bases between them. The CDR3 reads CASSFSLAQNEQFF. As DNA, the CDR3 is TGTGCCAGCAGCTTTTCGCTTGCCCAGAATGAGCAGTTCTTC.

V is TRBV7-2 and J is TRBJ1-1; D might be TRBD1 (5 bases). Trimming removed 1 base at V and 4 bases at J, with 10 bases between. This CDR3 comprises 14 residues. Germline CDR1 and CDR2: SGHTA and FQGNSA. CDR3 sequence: CASSLESRATEAFF. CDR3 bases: TGTGCCAGCAGCTTAGAGTCCAGGGCCACTGAAGCTTTCTTT.

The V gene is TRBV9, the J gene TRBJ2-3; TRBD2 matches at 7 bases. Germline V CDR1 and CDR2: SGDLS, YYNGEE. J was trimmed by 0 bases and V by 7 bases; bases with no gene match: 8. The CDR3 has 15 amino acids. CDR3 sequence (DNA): TGTGCCAGCGGGAGGGCGGGTTCTAGCACAGATACGCAGTATTTT. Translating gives CASGRAGSSTDTQYF.

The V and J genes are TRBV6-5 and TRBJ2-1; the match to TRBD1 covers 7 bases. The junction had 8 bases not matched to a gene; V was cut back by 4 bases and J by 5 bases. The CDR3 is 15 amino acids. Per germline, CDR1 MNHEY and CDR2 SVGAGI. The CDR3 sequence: CASSSPRDRHNEQFF. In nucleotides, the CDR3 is TGTGCCAGCAGTTCCCCCCGGGACAGACACAATGAGCAGTTCTTC.

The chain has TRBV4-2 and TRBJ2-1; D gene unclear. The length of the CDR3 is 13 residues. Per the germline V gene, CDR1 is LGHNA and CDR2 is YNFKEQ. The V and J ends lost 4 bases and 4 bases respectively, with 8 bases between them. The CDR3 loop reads CASSLSSYNEQFF. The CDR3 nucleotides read TGTGCCAGCAGCCTGTCCAGTTACAATGAGCAGTTCTTC.

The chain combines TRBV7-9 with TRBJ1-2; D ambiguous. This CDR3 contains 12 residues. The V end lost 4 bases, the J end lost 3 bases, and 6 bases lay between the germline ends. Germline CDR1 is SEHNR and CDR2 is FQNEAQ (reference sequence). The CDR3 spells CASSSLDYGYTF. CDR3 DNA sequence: TGTGCCAGCAGCTCTCTCGACTATGGCTACACCTTC.

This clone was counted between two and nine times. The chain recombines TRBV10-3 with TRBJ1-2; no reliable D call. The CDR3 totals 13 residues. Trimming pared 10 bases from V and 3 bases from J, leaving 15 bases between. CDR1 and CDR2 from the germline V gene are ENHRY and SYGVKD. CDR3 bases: TGTGCCACGGGGTCCTGGTCTGACTATGGCTACACCTTC. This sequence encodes CATGSWSDYGYTF.

Here the CDR3 DNA reads TGCGCCAGCAGCTTCTTAGATACGCAGTATTTT. It encodes CASSFLDTQYF. The rearrangement links TRBV5-1 to TRBJ2-3; D gene uncertain. This CDR3 is built from 11 residues. The germline V and J ends were trimmed by 2 bases and 5 bases, with 3 bases remaining between them. The germline V gene has CDR1 SGHRS and CDR2 YFSETQ.

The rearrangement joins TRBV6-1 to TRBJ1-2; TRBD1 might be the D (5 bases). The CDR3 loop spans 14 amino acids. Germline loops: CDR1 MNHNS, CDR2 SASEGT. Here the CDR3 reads CATYRDSANYGYTF. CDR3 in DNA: TGTGCAACTTACCGGGACTCAGCTAACTATGGCTACACCTTC.

The CDR3, as DNA: TGTGCCAGCAGTTACAGTCTTGGGGAGTTCAACGAGCAGTACTTC. It codes for CASSYSLGEFNEQYF. The genes are TRBV6-6 and TRBJ2-5; D possibly corresponds to TRBD2 (5 bases). The tail of the sequence fits TRBJ2-7 better, so the J call may be wrong. The CDR3 has 15 residues. Germline CDR1 is MNHNY and CDR2 is SVGAGI (reference sequence).

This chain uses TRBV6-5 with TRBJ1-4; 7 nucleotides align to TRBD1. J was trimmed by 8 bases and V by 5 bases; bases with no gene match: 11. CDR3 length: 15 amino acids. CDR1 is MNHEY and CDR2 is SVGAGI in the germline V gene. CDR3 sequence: CASSIKGGAGEKLFF. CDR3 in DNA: TGTGCCAGCAGTATCAAAGGGGGCGCGGGAGAAAAACTGTTTTTT.

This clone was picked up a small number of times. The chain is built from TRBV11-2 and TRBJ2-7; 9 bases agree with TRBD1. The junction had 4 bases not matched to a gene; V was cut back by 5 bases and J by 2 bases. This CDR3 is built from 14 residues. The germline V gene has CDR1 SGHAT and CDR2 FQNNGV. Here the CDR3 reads CASSLGQGTYEQYF. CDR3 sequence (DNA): TGTGCCAGCAGCCTCGGACAGGGGACCTACGAGCAGTACTTC.

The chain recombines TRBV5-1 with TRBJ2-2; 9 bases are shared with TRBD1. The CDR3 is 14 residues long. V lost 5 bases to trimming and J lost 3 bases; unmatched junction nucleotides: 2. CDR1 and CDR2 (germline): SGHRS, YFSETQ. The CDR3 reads CASSWTGDTGELFF. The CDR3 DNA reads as TGCGCCAGCAGTTGGACAGGGGACACCGGGGAGCTGTTTTTT.

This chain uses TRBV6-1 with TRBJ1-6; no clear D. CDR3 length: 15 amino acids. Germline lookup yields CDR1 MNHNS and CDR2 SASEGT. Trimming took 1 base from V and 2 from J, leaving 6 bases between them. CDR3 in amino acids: CASSEGTAYNSPLHF. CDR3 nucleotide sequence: TGTGCCAGCAGTGAAGGAACAGCCTATAATTCACCCCTCCACTTT.

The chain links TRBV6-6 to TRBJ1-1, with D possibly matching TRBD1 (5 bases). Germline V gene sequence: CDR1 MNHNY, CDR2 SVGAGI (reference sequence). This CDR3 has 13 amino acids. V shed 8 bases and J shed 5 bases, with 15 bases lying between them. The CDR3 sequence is CASLGWGRTEAFF. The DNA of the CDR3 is TGTGCCAGCCTGGGATGGGGGAGGACTGAAGCTTTCTTT.

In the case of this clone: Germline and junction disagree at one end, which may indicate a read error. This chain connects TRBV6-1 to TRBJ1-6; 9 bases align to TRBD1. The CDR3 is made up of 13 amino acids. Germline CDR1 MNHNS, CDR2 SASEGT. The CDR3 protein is CAMGDRDISPLHF. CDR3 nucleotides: TGCGCCATGGGGGACAGGGATATCTCACCCCTCCACTTT.

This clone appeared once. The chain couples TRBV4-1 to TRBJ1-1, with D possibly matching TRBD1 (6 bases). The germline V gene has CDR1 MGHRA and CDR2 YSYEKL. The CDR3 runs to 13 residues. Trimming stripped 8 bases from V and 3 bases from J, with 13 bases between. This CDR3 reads CASSVGGDTEAFF. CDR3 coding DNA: TGCGCCAGCTCCGTAGGGGGGGACACTGAAGCTTTCTTT.

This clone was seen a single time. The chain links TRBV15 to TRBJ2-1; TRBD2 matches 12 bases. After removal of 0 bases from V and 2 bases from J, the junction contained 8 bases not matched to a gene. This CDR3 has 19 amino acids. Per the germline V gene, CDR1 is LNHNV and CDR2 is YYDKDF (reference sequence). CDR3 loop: CATSREGLAGSGAYNEQFF. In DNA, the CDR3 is TGTGCCACCAGCAGAGAAGGACTAGCGGGGAGCGGGGCCTACAATGAGCAGTTCTTC.